Listed here are 26 T cell receptor beta chains from one sample, sequenced in a study of early T cells in non-severe SARS-CoV-2 infection. TCRdb redid the calling of the 5' RACE reads with MiXCR, one entry per CDR3 protein. There are 50,000 to 75,000 distinct CDR3 sequences in the sample; around 6.5% occur only once, and 3.4% lies in the top ten. The starting material was whole blood, obtained at baseline. The receptors were sampled from an adult who was a healthcare worker with PCR-confirmed SARS-CoV-2 infection or an uninfected control (not recorded which).

This clonotype was found many times. The V gene is TRBV20-1, the J gene TRBJ1-5; 10 bases map to TRBD1. Germline V gives CDR1 DFQATT, CDR2 SNEGSKA (reference sequence). V trimming: 3 bases; J trimming: 5 bases; junction bases outside the gene matches: 1. This CDR3 is 13 amino acids long. The CDR3 sequence is CSARGTGDQPQHF. For the CDR3, the DNA is TGCAGTGCTAGGGGGACAGGGGATCAGCCCCAGCATTTT.

The chain links TRBV3-1 to TRBJ2-5, with 7 positions matching TRBD2. The CDR3 is 19 amino acids. The germline gives CDR1 LGHDT, CDR2 YNNKEL (reference sequence). After removal of 3 bases from V and 2 bases from J, the junction contained 18 bases not matched to a gene. CDR3 region: CASSHNVEPGLTEQETQYF. CDR3 nucleotides: TGTGCCAGCAGCCATAACGTGGAGCCGGGACTAACCGAGCAAGAGACCCAGTACTTC.

CDR3 protein: CAISDGGIGETQYF. Here the CDR3 DNA reads TGTGCCATCAGTGACGGAGGGATCGGAGAGACCCAGTACTTC. This chain uses TRBV10-3 with TRBJ2-5; TRBD2 is a possible D gene (6 bases). There are 14 residues in the CDR3. V was pared by 3 bases and J by 4 bases, with 12 bases between. Germline CDR1 and CDR2: ENHRY and SYGVKD.

The genes are TRBV7-3 and TRBJ2-5; D possibly corresponds to TRBD2 (5 bases). Germline loops: CDR1 SGHTA, CDR2 FQGTGA. The CDR3 has 15 residues. V dropped 8 bases and J dropped 0 bases, with 16 bases sitting between them. CDR3 region: CASSPAPGNQETQYF. CDR3 sequence (DNA): TGTGCCAGCTCACCCGCGCCCGGGAACCAAGAGACCCAGTACTTC.

This clonotype was observed at least ten times. This sequence joins TRBV6-5 and TRBJ1-6, with D possibly matching TRBD1 (5 bases). This CDR3 is built from 13 residues. The V and J ends lost 7 bases and 8 bases respectively, with 12 bases between them. Per germline, CDR1 MNHEY and CDR2 SVGAGI. The DNA of the CDR3 is TGTGCCAGCACCTGGGGCGCGGATTCACCCCTCCACTTT. As protein: CASTWGADSPLHF.

Only a few counts were recorded for this clonotype. V is TRBV24-1 and J is TRBJ1-2; D may be TRBD1 (6 bases). This CDR3 has 17 amino acids. Germline CDR1 is KGHDR and CDR2 is SFDVKD. With 5 bases removed from V and 3 bases from J, the gap between germline ends came to 21 bases. DNA of the CDR3: TGTGCCACCAGTGGTTATAGGGCAGGGGATACCGACTATGGCTACACCTTC. It is translated as CATSGYRAGDTDYGYTF.

This rearrangement joins TRBV11-2 to TRBJ2-1; the match to TRBD2 covers 10 bases. The CDR3 contains 15 residues. Per the germline V gene, CDR1 is SGHAT and CDR2 is FQNNGV. The trim removed 4 bases at V and 8 bases at J, leaving 8 bases unmatched. This CDR3 is CASSSLAGEGYEQFF. Here the CDR3 DNA reads TGTGCCAGCAGCTCTCTAGCGGGAGAGGGGTATGAGCAGTTCTTC.

This clonotype was counted ten times or more. The gene calls are TRBV9 and TRBJ1-3; no clear D gene. The CDR3 length is 13 residues. Germline V gives CDR1 SGDLS, CDR2 YYNGEE. Trimming removed 3 bases from V and 0 bases from J, with 4 bases in between. This CDR3 reads CASSAVSGNTIYF. The CDR3 nucleotides read TGTGCCAGCAGCGCTGTCTCTGGAAACACCATATATTTT.

The V call is TRBV18, the J call TRBJ2-7; D possibly matches TRBD1 or TRBD2 (5 bases each). Germline CDR1 KGHSH, CDR2 LQKENI. The CDR3 has 14 residues. Trimming took off 6 bases at V and 5 bases at J, with 17 bases between the two ends. CDR3 nucleotides: TGTGCCAGCTCCCCCGGGGACCTTCGGGACGAGCAGTACTTC. Protein product: CASSPGDLRDEQYF. The variable domain in full, completed from reference TRBV18 and TRBJ2-7, reads NAGVMQNPRHLVRRRGQEARLRCSPMKGHSHVYWYRQLPEEGLKFMVYLQKENIIDESGMPKERFSAEFPKEGPSILRIQQVVRGDSAAYFCASSPGDLRDEQYFGPGTRLTVT.

This clonotype occurred many times. V and J are TRBV30 and TRBJ2-1; tentatively, D is TRBD2 (6 bases). Germline CDR1 reads GTSNPN; CDR2 reads SVGIG (reference sequence). Trimming removed 2 bases at V and 16 bases at J, with 18 bases between. This CDR3 comprises 12 residues. CDR3 DNA sequence: TGTGCCTGGAGTCGAACCAGGCGGGACCAATTCTTC. The encoded protein is CAWSRTRRDQFF.

Only a few counts were recorded for this clonotype. The V gene is TRBV7-2, the J gene TRBJ2-1; tentative D call: TRBD2 (5 bases). Germline V lookup: CDR1 SGHTA, CDR2 FQGNSA. V gave up 5 bases and J gave up 1 base, with 15 bases separating them. The length of the CDR3 is 16 residues. The CDR3 DNA is TGTGCCAGCAGCCACGGGCCCGGGGAATCCTACAATGAGCAGTTCTTC. Protein sequence: CASSHGPGESYNEQFF.

This clonotype occurred many times. This chain joins TRBV6-1 and TRBJ1-2; 8 nucleotides match TRBD1. The CDR3 has 15 residues. Trimming at V came to 4 bases and at J to 3 bases, leaving 7 bases not matched to a gene. Germline V gene data show CDR1 as MNHNS and CDR2 as SASEGT. DNA for the CDR3: TGTGCCAGCAGTGGGACAGGGTTGGGGGACTATGGCTACACCTTC. Its translation is CASSGTGLGDYGYTF.

There are many counts of this clonotype. The gene calls are TRBV7-2 and TRBJ1-5; a weak D match, TRBD1 (5 bases). The ends were cut back, 1 base at V and 2 bases at J, with 9 bases in the middle. The germline V gene encodes CDR1 SGHTA and CDR2 FQGNSA. The CDR3 runs 15 residues. CDR3 in DNA: TGTGCCAGCAGCTTAGTAGGGACGGGCAATCAGCCCCAGCATTTT. Encoded protein: CASSLVGTGNQPQHF.

At least ten counts were recorded for this clonotype. The chain links TRBV2 to TRBJ2-7; D ambiguous. This CDR3 has 15 amino acids. V lost 4 bases and J 2 bases, leaving 15 bases between the germline ends. CDR1 and CDR2 from the germline V gene are SNHLY and FYNNEI. The CDR3 region is CASSASFLHTYEQYF. In DNA, the CDR3 is TGTGCCAGCAGTGCATCGTTCCTGCATACCTACGAGCAGTACTTC. Drawing the rest from reference TRBV2 and TRBJ2-7, the complete variable domain is EPEVTQTPSHQVTQMGQEVILRCVPISNHLYFYWYRQILGQKVEFLVSFYNNEISEKSEIFDDQFSVERPDGSNFTLKIRSTKLEDSAMYFCASSASFLHTYEQYFGPGTRLTVT.

The V call is TRBV4-1, the J call TRBJ2-7, with 8 bases aligning to TRBD2. V lost 0 bases, J lost 3 bases, and 4 bases stayed unmatched. In germline, CDR1 is MGHRA, CDR2 YSYEKL. The CDR3 length is 15 residues. For the CDR3, the DNA is TGCGCCAGCAGCCAAGATTGGCTAGCGGGCTACGAGCAGTACTTC. The encoded protein is CASSQDWLAGYEQYF.

With respect to this clonotype: A much larger clone is a single base away; this may be a read error. The chain combines TRBV5-5 with TRBJ2-2; unclear D gene. CDR1 SGHKS and CDR2 YYEKEE come from the germline V gene (reference sequence). CDR3 length: 14 amino acids. CDR3 nucleotides: TGTACCAGCAGCTTTTCAGTAAACACCGGGGAGCTGTTTTTT. Translating it yields CTSSFSVNTGELFF. Drawing the rest from reference TRBV5-5 and TRBJ2-2, the complete variable domain is DAGVTQSPTHLIKTRGQQVTLRCSPISGHKSVSWYQQVLGQGPQFIFQYYEKEERGRGNFPDRFSARQFPNYSSELNVNALLLGDSALYLCTSSFSVNTGELFFGEGSRLTVL.

The table lists this clonotype with a few counts. V gene TRBV7-2 combines with J gene TRBJ2-5; D is perhaps TRBD1 or TRBD2 (5 bases each). Trimming took off 1 base at V and 1 base at J, with 10 bases between the two ends. CDR1 is SGHTA and CDR2 is FQGNSA in the germline V gene. The CDR3 contains 15 residues. As DNA, the CDR3 is TGTGCCAGCAGCTTAGTTTCGGGGCTCCAAGAGACCCAGTACTTC. This encodes CASSLVSGLQETQYF.

This clonotype appeared a few times. V usage is TRBV7-8 and J usage is TRBJ2-2; 7 bases map to TRBD2. Trimming took 5 bases from V and 5 from J; bases not matched to a gene: 5. The V gene's germline CDR1 is SGHVS and CDR2 FQNEAQ. This CDR3 has 14 amino acids. CDR3 region: CASSRSGATGELFF. In DNA, the CDR3 is TGTGCCAGCAGCCGAAGCGGGGCTACCGGGGAGCTGTTTTTT.

In this sample, this clonotype turned up many times. The chain uses TRBV14 and TRBJ2-3; 9 bases map to TRBD2. The CDR3 has 18 amino acids. The germline CDR1 and CDR2 sequences are SGHDN and FVKESK. The trim removed 0 bases at V and 1 base at J, leaving 8 bases unmatched. This chain's CDR3 is CASSQDYSGGSGTDTQYF. The DNA for the CDR3 is TGTGCCAGCAGCCAAGATTATAGCGGGGGCTCTGGCACAGATACGCAGTATTTT.

This clonotype was seen at least ten times. The CDR3 spells CASSQDLVDSRNTIYF. Here the CDR3 DNA reads TGTGCCAGCAGCCAAGATCTGGTTGACTCTAGGAACACCATATATTTT. The chain is built from TRBV4-2 and TRBJ1-3; D gene ambiguous. The CDR3 loop spans 16 amino acids. Germline values: CDR1 LGHNA, CDR2 YNFKEQ. V was shortened by 0 bases and J by 7 bases, with 16 bases between the two germline ends.

Ten or more counts support this clonotype. The J gene is TRBJ2-4, the V gene TRBV12-3 or TRBV12-4, with a weak D call TRBD2 (5 bases). The V end lost 3 bases, the J end lost 14 bases, and 20 bases lay between the germline ends. The CDR3 runs to 14 residues. As DNA, the CDR3 is TGTGCCAGCAGTTTTACCGGGAAAGGAGGAAACAAGTACTTC. Amino acids: CASSFTGKGGNKYF.

The table lists this clonotype with many counts. This chain links TRBV19 with TRBJ1-5; weak D call: TRBD1 (6 bases). The CDR3 is 13 residues long. CDR1 is LNHDA, CDR2 SQIVND, per germline (reference sequence). Trimming stripped 8 bases from V and 7 bases from J, with 15 bases between. The CDR3 loop is CASSRGIQQPQHF. The CDR3, as DNA: TGTGCCAGTTCAAGGGGGATCCAGCAGCCCCAGCATTTT.

The chain carries TRBV28 and TRBJ2-5; no reliable D call. Per germline, CDR1 MDHEN and CDR2 SYDVKM. The CDR3 consists of 13 residues. V was pared by 3 bases and J by 6 bases, with 11 bases between. The CDR3 region has the DNA TGTGCCAGCAGTTTCTCTTCTAGGAAGACCCAGTACTTC. It yields the protein CASSFSSRKTQYF.

This clonotype was seen at least ten times. The chain carries TRBV29-1 and TRBJ2-5, with 7 bases fitting TRBD1. This CDR3 contains 12 residues. The germline V gene encodes CDR1 SQVTM and CDR2 ANQGSEA. V gave up 4 bases and J gave up 2 bases; unmatched junction bases: 1. In nucleotides, the CDR3 is TGCAGCGTTGGGACAGGACAAGAGACCCAGTACTTC. It yields the protein CSVGTGQETQYF.

The gene calls are TRBV2 and TRBJ1-1; the D is unclear. CDR1 is SNHLY, CDR2 FYNNEI, per germline. The V end was cut by 5 bases, the J end by 4 bases, with 8 bases between. The CDR3 contains 12 residues. The CDR3 loop reads CASSTESTEAFF. CDR3 DNA: TGTGCCAGCAGTACAGAGAGCACTGAAGCTTTCTTT.

The rearrangement uses TRBV7-8 and TRBJ2-1, with D tentatively TRBD1 (5 bases). Per germline, CDR1 SGHVS and CDR2 FQNEAQ. V was trimmed by 7 bases and J by 8 bases, leaving 9 bases between them. The CDR3 length is 11 residues. CDR3 coding DNA: TGTGCCAGCAACGTAGGGGATGAGCAGTTCTTC. Translated, it gives CASNVGDEQFF. The variable domain in full, with the rest retrieved from reference TRBV7-8 and TRBJ2-1, is GAGVSQSPRYKVAKRGQDVALRCDPISGHVSLFWYQQALGQGPEFLTYFQNEAQLDKSGLPSDRFFAERPEGSVSTLKIQRTQQEDSAVYLCASNVGDEQFFGPGTRLTVL.